This T cell receptor beta chain was documented in a study of immune evolution from preneoplasia to lung adenocarcinoma. Findings of the study overall: Later-stage lesions seemingly showed higher T cell density and diversity than normal lung.

Measured with immunoSEQ multiplex PCR; TCRdb has only the in-frame clones, and not every one. The data show about 2,500 clones, approximately 79% seen once. To note about this clone: Antigen unknown.

The CDR3 totals 13 residues. J was trimmed by 3 bases and V by 8 bases; bases with no gene match: 7. The V gene's germline CDR1 is ENHRY and CDR2 SYGVKD. The TCR sequence derives from a person aged 65 to 79 with lung adenocarcinoma. Sequenced sample: FFPE adjacent normal lung tissue. The chain joins TRBV10-3 to TRBJ2-7, with TRBD2 matching over 7 bases. The CDR3 is CAIGEGPNYEQYF. The CDR3 DNA sequence: TGTGCCATCGGGGAGGGACCGAACTACGAGCAGTACTTC.